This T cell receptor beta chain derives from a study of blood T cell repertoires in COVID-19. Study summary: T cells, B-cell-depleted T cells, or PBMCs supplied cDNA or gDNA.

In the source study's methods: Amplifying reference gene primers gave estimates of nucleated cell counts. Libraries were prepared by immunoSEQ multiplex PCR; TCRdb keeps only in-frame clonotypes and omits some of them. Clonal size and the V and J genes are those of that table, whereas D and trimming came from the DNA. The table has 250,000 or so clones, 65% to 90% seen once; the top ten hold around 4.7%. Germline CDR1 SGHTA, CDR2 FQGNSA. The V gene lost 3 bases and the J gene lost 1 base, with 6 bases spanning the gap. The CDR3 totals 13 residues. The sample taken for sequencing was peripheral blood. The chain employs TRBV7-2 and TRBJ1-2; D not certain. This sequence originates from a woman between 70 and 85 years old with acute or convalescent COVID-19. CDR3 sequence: CASSFEGNYGYTF. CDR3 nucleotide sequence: TGTGCCAGCAGCTTTGAGGGTAACTATGGCTACACCTTC.